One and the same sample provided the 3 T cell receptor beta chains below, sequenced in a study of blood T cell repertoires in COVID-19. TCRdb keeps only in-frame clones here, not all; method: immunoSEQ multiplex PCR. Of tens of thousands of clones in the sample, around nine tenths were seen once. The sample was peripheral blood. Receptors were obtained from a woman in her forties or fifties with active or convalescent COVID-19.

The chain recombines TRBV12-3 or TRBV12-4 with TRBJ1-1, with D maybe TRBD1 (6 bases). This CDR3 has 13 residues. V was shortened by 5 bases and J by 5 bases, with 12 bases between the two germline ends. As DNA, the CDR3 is TGTGCCAGCAGTCGATACCAGGGGACTGAAGCTTTCTTT. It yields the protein CASSRYQGTEAFF.

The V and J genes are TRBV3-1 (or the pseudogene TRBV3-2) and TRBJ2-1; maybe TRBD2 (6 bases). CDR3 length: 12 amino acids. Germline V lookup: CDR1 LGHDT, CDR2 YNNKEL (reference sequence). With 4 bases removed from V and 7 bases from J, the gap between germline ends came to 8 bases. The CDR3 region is CASSRAGNEQFF. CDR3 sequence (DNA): TGTGCCAGCAGCCGGGCGGGGAATGAGCAGTTCTTC.

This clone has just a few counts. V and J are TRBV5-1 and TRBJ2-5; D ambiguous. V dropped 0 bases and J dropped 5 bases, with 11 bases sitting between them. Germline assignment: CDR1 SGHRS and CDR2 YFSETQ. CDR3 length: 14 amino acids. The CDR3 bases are TGCGCCAGCAGCTTGGCCGTGGTTGAGGAGACCCAGTACTTC. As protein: CASSLAVVEETQYF.